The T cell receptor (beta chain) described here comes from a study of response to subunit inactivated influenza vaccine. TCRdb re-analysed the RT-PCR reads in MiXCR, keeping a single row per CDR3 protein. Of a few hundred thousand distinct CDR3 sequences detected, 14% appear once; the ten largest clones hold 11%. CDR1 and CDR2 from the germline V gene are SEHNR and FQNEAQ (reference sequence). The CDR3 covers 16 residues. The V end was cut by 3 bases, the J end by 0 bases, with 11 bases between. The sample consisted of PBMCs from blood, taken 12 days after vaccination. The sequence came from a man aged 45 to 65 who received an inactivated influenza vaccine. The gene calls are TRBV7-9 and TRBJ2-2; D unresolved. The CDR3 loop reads CASSLFGLSNTGELFF. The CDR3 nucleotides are TGTGCCAGCAGCTTGTTCGGATTATCGAACACCGGGGAGCTGTTTTTT.